This entry concerns a single T cell receptor (beta chain). The antigen is undetermined. The data belong to a study of cytomegalovirus exposure and HLA in healthy donors. The study ran its PCR with 60 Vbeta and 13 Jbeta primers. Profiled with immunoSEQ multiplex PCR; TCRdb holds only in-frame clones, not every one. The table includes around 110,000 clones, approximately 81% detected once. Overall study findings and caveats: The study labeled under 200 TCR beta chains cytomegalovirus-associated. TCR beta sequences reportedly predicted most subjects' HLA-A and HLA-B alleles accurately. Later analysis placed DRB1 highest and HLA-C lowest in TCR association rates, which differed by HLA locus.

Source material: PBMCs. The clonotype originates from a man aged 25-45 years in good health and CMV-seronegative.

Here the CDR3 DNA reads TGCAGCGTTGTCAGTTCCGGGGAGCTGTTTTTT. Translated: CSVVSSGELFF. V usage is TRBV29-1 and J usage is TRBJ2-2; the D is unclear. CDR1 SQVTM and CDR2 ANQGSEA come from the germline V gene. CDR3 length: 11 amino acids. Trimming pared 4 bases from V and 6 bases from J, leaving 6 bases between.